This T cell receptor beta chain was identified in a study of blood T cell repertoires in COVID-19. Notes on this clone: Other DNA sequences in this sample translate to the same CDR3.

Source study methods: How many nucleated cells were present was estimated from reference gene primer amplification. Using immunoSEQ multiplex PCR, the repertoire was profiled, and TCRdb retains in-frame clones only, with some absent. That table gives V, J and clone size, and the DNA gave D and trimming. The sample consists of roughly 160,000 clones, 65% to 90% of them appearing once. The clonotype originates from a man in his 60s with acute or convalescent COVID-19. The source material was peripheral blood.

CDR3 sequence reads: CASSLAGTANEKLFF. The CDR3 bases are TGCGCCAGCAGCTTGGCCGGGACAGCCAATGAAAAACTGTTTTTT. The chain is built from TRBV5-1 and TRBJ1-4, with 7 nucleotides matching TRBD1. V lost 0 bases to trimming and J lost 5 bases; unmatched junction nucleotides: 4. Germline lookup yields CDR1 SGHRS and CDR2 YFSETQ. The CDR3 runs 15 residues.